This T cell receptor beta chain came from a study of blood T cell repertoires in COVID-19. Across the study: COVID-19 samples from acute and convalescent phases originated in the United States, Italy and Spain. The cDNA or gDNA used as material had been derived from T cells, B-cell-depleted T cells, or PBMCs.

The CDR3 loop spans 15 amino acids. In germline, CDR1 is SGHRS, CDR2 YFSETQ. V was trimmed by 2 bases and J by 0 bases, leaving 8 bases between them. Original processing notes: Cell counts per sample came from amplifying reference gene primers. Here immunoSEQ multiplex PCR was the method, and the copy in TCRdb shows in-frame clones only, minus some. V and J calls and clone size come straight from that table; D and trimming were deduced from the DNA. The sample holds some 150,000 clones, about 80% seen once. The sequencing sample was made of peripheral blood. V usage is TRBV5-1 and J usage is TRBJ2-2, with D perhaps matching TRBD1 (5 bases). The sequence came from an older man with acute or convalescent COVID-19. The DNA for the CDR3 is TGCGCCAGCAGCTTTGTGGGGCCGAACACCGGGGAGCTGTTTTTT. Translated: CASSFVGPNTGELFF. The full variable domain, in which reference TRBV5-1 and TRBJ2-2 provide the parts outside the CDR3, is KAGVTQTPRYLIKTRGQQVTLSCSPISGHRSVSWYQQTPGQGLQFLFEYFSETQRNKGNFPGRFSGRQFSNSRSEMNVSTLELGDSALYLCASSFVGPNTGELFFGEGSRLTVL.